A selection of T cell receptor beta chains follows, all from one sample in a study of blood T cell repertoires in COVID-19. Sequencing used immunoSEQ multiplex PCR; TCRdb keeps in-frame clones, though not all of them. The table lists about 40,000 clones, about 91% of them singletons. Sequenced sample: peripheral blood. These receptors were obtained from a man aged 50 to 60 with active COVID-19. The conserved cysteine and the conserved F or W are not part of the CDR3 here.

V	length	J	CDR3
TRBV28	13	TRBJ2-2	ASSLNPGGERELF
TRBV3-1/TRBV3-2	14	TRBJ1-2	ASSQKGQPTNYGYT
TRBV6-5	12	TRBJ2-7	ASSTPGGRNEQY
TRBV15	14	TRBJ2-5	ATSRDPGGRGETQY
TRBV28	12	TRBJ1-2	ASSLGKGAAGYT
TRBV6-1	14	TRBJ1-4	ASSVLPRATNEKLF
TRBV5-1	12	TRBJ2-5	ASSFGGGQETQY
TRBV6-5	11	TRBJ1-6	ASSYPGVSPLH
TRBV6-6	10	TRBJ1-1	ASRRPGGEAF
TRBV3-1/TRBV3-2	11	TRBJ1-6	ASSQEGNAPLH
TRBV2	13	TRBJ1-5	ASSGRTGTGQPQH
TRBV7-9	15	TRBJ1-1	ASSLEADYEMNTEAF
TRBV3-1/TRBV3-2	19	TRBJ2-5	ASSQESASGGRGVYQETQY
TRBV28	12	TRBJ2-7	ASSLFPRSYEQY
TRBV5-1	12	TRBJ1-1	ASSLSPGNTEAF
TRBV3-1/TRBV3-2	10	TRBJ2-5	ASSQGGETQY